The next 5 T cell receptor beta chains were all read from a single sample in a study of T cell changes during pregnancy in multiple sclerosis. Method: immunoSEQ multiplex PCR; TCRdb's copy keeps in-frame clones and lacks some. The sample has about 59,000 clones, roughly 87% seen once. The sample in question was peripheral blood, obtained in the third trimester of pregnancy. The source is a female donor in good health, enrolled as a control in a pregnancy study.

The chain combines TRBV7-2 with TRBJ2-2; possibly TRBD2 for D (6 bases). The V gene lost 4 bases and the J gene lost 1 base, with 13 bases spanning the gap. This CDR3 has 16 residues. CDR1 is SGHTA and CDR2 is FQGNSA in the germline V gene. CDR3 sequence (DNA): TGTGCCAGCAGCTCTGGGGACGGGAGGAACACCGGGGAGCTGTTTTTT. Translating gives CASSSGDGRNTGELFF. The full variable domain, rest sourced from reference TRBV7-2 and TRBJ2-2, is GAGVSQSPSNKVTEKGKDVELRCDPISGHTALYWYRQSLGQGLEFLIYFQGNSAPDKSGLPSDRFSAERTGGSVSTLTIQRTQQEDSAVYLCASSSGDGRNTGELFFGEGSRLTVL.

This rearrangement joins TRBV6-1 to TRBJ2-7; the D gene is possibly TRBD2 (6 bases). The V and J ends lost 6 bases and 1 base respectively, with 7 bases between them. Germline V lookup: CDR1 MNHNS, CDR2 SASEGT. The CDR3 runs to 12 residues. As DNA, the CDR3 is TGTGCCAGCAGGGGGGGTTCCTACGAGCAGTACTTC. Residues: CASRGGSYEQYF.

As for this clone: Other nucleotide sequences in the sample specify the same CDR3. In DNA, the CDR3 is TGTGCCAGCAGTTCACAGGGAGCTGGAAACACCATATATTTT. It yields the protein CASSSQGAGNTIYF. V gene TRBV6-6 combines with J gene TRBJ1-3; tentative D call: TRBD1 (6 bases). Trimming removed 4 bases from V and 2 bases from J, with 9 bases in between. The V gene's germline CDR1 is MNHNY and CDR2 SVGAGI (reference sequence). The CDR3 sequence is 14 residues long.

The V and J genes are TRBV10-3 and TRBJ1-2; perhaps TRBD1 as D (5 bases). V lost 6 bases and J 4 bases, leaving 9 bases between the germline ends. The CDR3 consists of 12 residues. Germline lookup yields CDR1 ENHRY and CDR2 SYGVKD. In DNA form, the CDR3 reads TGTGCCATCAGCGCGGACACCTATGGCTACACCTTC. This sequence encodes CAISADTYGYTF.

The chain joins TRBV7-9 to TRBJ1-2; D gene ambiguous. The CDR3 has 14 amino acids. V was trimmed by 1 base and J by 8 bases, leaving 14 bases between them. Germline assignment: CDR1 SEHNR and CDR2 FQNEAQ (reference sequence). The CDR3 DNA is TGTGCCAGCAGCTTAGGTGGGCCGACCGAGGGCTACACCTTC. Protein product: CASSLGGPTEGYTF. The entire variable domain, with the rest obtained from reference TRBV7-9 and TRBJ1-2, is as follows: DTGVSQNPRHKITKRGQNVTFRCDPISEHNRLYWYRQTLGQGPEFLTYFQNEAQLEKSRLLSDRFSAERPKGSFSTLEIQRTEQGDSAMYLCASSLGGPTEGYTFGSGTRLTVV.